Listed below are T cell receptor beta chains from one sample, sequenced in a study of T cell repertoires in cytomegalovirus infection. TCRdb re-called the reads with MiXCR, one entry per CDR3 protein. This table has around 530,000 distinct CDR3 sequences, around a quarter appearing once. The sequencing sample was made of PBMCs. Receptors were obtained from a human donor in good health (CMV status not recorded). Some clones in this sample may be carry-over from other donors' samples. Each CDR3 is given with its conserved first and last residue. A D gene is named only where the DNA matches it firmly. Clone size appears in some rows only: once, few, many, or a class for an expanded clone.

j_call: TRBJ2-1; clone_size: .; v_call: TRBV7-9; d_call: TRBD2; cdr3_aa: CASIKASGDEQFF; cdr3_nt: TGTGCCAGCATCAAGGCTAGCGGCGATGAGCAGTTCTTC
j_call: TRBJ2-3; clone_size: .; v_call: TRBV29-1; d_call: TRBD2; cdr3_aa: CSVIAGGTDTQYF; cdr3_nt: TGCAGCGTCATAGCGGGAGGCACAGATACGCAGTATTTT
j_call: TRBJ2-5; clone_size: few; v_call: TRBV29-1; d_call: TRBD1; cdr3_aa: CSVQGHYQETQYF; cdr3_nt: TGCAGCGTACAGGGGCACTACCAAGAGACCCAGTACTTC
j_call: TRBJ2-3; clone_size: .; v_call: TRBV7-9; d_call: TRBD2; cdr3_aa: CASSFPTGGVDTQYF; cdr3_nt: TGTGCCAGCAGCTTCCCGACGGGAGGGGTAGATACGCAGTATTTT
j_call: TRBJ2-4; clone_size: few; v_call: TRBV20-1; d_call: TRBD2; cdr3_aa: CSTIAGVAVGAIQYF; cdr3_nt: TGCAGTACAATAGCGGGAGTGGCGGTGGGTGCCATTCAGTACTTC
j_call: TRBJ1-5; clone_size: .; v_call: TRBV9; d_call: .; cdr3_aa: CASSVDVNQPQHF; cdr3_nt: TGTGCCAGCAGCGTAGATGTGAATCAGCCCCAGCATTTT
j_call: TRBJ2-3; clone_size: few; v_call: TRBV12-3/TRBV12-4; d_call: .; cdr3_aa: CASSLANWVNTQYF; cdr3_nt: TGTGCCAGCAGTTTAGCGAATTGGGTAAATACGCAGTATTTT
j_call: TRBJ2-1; clone_size: .; v_call: TRBV20-1; d_call: TRBD2; cdr3_aa: CSATGTTRIYNEQFF; cdr3_nt: TGCAGTGCAACCGGGACTACCCGAATCTACAATGAGCAGTTCTTC
j_call: TRBJ2-4; clone_size: .; v_call: TRBV13; d_call: .; cdr3_aa: CASSLGGRGLDIQYF; cdr3_nt: TGTGCCAGCAGCTTAGGCGGCAGGGGATTGGACATTCAGTACTTC
j_call: TRBJ1-1; clone_size: .; v_call: TRBV6-2/TRBV6-3; d_call: TRBD1; cdr3_aa: CASSAQGVSDTEAFF; cdr3_nt: TGTGCCAGCAGTGCTCAGGGGGTATCAGACACTGAAGCTTTCTTT
j_call: TRBJ2-7; clone_size: .; v_call: TRBV6-2/TRBV6-3; d_call: .; cdr3_aa: CASIYQMLNYEQYF; cdr3_nt: TGTGCCAGCATTTACCAGATGCTAAATTACGAGCAGTACTTC
j_call: TRBJ1-4; clone_size: many; v_call: TRBV12-3/TRBV12-4; d_call: TRBD1; cdr3_aa: CASSLGDSTNEKLFF; cdr3_nt: TGTGCCAGCAGTTTAGGGGACAGCACGAATGAAAAACTGTTTTTT
j_call: TRBJ2-3; clone_size: many; v_call: TRBV28; d_call: .; cdr3_aa: CASSSFANTDTQYF; cdr3_nt: TGTGCCAGCAGTTCTTTCGCAAACACAGATACGCAGTATTTT
j_call: TRBJ1-1; clone_size: many; v_call: TRBV11-3; d_call: TRBD1; cdr3_aa: CASSPGQGTGTEAFF; cdr3_nt: TGTGCCAGCAGCCCAGGACAGGGTACAGGGACTGAAGCTTTCTTT
j_call: TRBJ2-3; clone_size: .; v_call: TRBV7-2; d_call: .; cdr3_aa: CASSLRQGGPDTQYF; cdr3_nt: TGTGCCAGCAGCCTCAGACAGGGAGGCCCGGATACGCAGTATTTT
j_call: TRBJ2-1; clone_size: many; v_call: TRBV6-2/TRBV6-3; d_call: .; cdr3_aa: CASSSYTSTPNEQFF; cdr3_nt: TGTGCCAGCAGTTCATACACTAGTACCCCCAATGAGCAGTTCTTC
j_call: TRBJ2-1; clone_size: .; v_call: TRBV11-2; d_call: .; cdr3_aa: CASSFNGLEQFF; cdr3_nt: TGTGCCAGCAGCTTTAACGGTCTGGAGCAGTTCTTC
j_call: TRBJ2-7; clone_size: few; v_call: TRBV20-1; d_call: .; cdr3_aa: CSARDRQGSYEQYF; cdr3_nt: TGCAGTGCTAGAGATCGGCAAGGTTCCTACGAGCAGTACTTC
j_call: TRBJ1-6; clone_size: few; v_call: TRBV7-9; d_call: .; cdr3_aa: CASSPRTYDNSPLHF; cdr3_nt: TGTGCCAGCAGCCCCCGGACCTATGATAATTCACCCCTCCACTTT
j_call: TRBJ2-1; clone_size: many; v_call: TRBV12-3/TRBV12-4; d_call: .; cdr3_aa: CASSFDRASSYNEQFF; cdr3_nt: TGTGCCAGCAGTTTCGACCGGGCCTCCTCCTACAATGAGCAGTTCTTC
j_call: TRBJ1-4; clone_size: .; v_call: TRBV4-1; d_call: .; cdr3_aa: CASSPGGIDSEKLFF; cdr3_nt: TGCGCCAGCAGCCCCGGAGGAATCGATTCTGAAAAACTGTTTTTT
j_call: TRBJ2-7; clone_size: few; v_call: TRBV11-2; d_call: .; cdr3_aa: CASSSPTGRVTYEQYF; cdr3_nt: TGTGCCAGCAGCTCCCCAACCGGCCGGGTTACCTACGAGCAGTACTTC